This TCR beta chain comes out of a study of shared clonotypes between healthy human individuals. The CDR3 totals 13 residues. CDR1 MRHNA and CDR2 SNTAGT come from the germline V gene. Trimming took 6 bases from V and 3 from J, leaving 10 bases between them. Concerning this clone itself: Its antigen is currently unknown.

Study-wide results and caveats: Few donors limited the genetic and exposure-history diversity represented. Compared with clonotypes that all four donors shared, non-shared clonotypes had lower generation probabilities.

Assay: immunoSEQ multiplex PCR; the TCRdb copy retains only in-frame clones and omits some. The repertoire holds millions of clones, with over 85% as singletons. The TCR sequence derives from a man younger than 35 in good health. The specimen sequenced was naive CD4+ T cells sorted from blood. As to subset: CD45RA+ positively selected. This chain joins TRBV6-4 and TRBJ2-3; no firm D call. Written as DNA, the CDR3 is TGTGCCAGCAGGGCCCTAGGGACAGATACGCAGTATTTT. It codes for CASRALGTDTQYF.